These 27 T cell receptor beta chains came from one sample sequenced in a study of blood T cell repertoires in COVID-19. The method was immunoSEQ multiplex PCR; TCRdb's version includes in-frame clones alone and lacks a portion of them. The sample holds 150,000 or so clones; roughly 90% are singletons and the top ten take about 6.3%. Sequencing was done on a sample of PBMCs or T cells enriched from blood (not recorded which). The receptors were gathered from a woman between 45 and 60 years old who had recovered from COVID-19.

This chain links TRBV6-5 with TRBJ2-1, with TRBD2 matching 11 bases. With 0 bases clipped from V and 15 bases from J, the junction kept 7 bases outside the gene matches. The CDR3 totals 14 residues. Looked up from germline, CDR1 is MNHEY and CDR2 is SVGAGI. CDR3 DNA: TGTGCCAGCAGTTACTCAGATACTAGCGGGGGTCGGTTCTTC. This gives the protein CASSYSDTSGGRFF.

The V call is TRBV5-4, the J call TRBJ1-1; no clear D gene. Germline loops: CDR1 SGHNT, CDR2 YYREEE (reference sequence). Trimming pared 0 bases from V and 0 bases from J, leaving 9 bases between. The CDR3 sequence is 15 residues long. CDR3 nucleotide sequence: TGTGCCAGCAGCTTGGCCCAGTCATTGAACACTGAAGCTTTCTTT. It encodes CASSLAQSLNTEAFF.

The chain joins TRBV5-1 to TRBJ1-2; 11 bases match TRBD1. Trimming took 4 bases from V and 7 from J; bases not matched to a gene: 3. The germline V gene has CDR1 SGHRS and CDR2 YFSETQ. The length of the CDR3 is 13 residues. CDR3 loop: CASSEGTGGGYTF. The CDR3 DNA reads as TGCGCCAGCAGCGAAGGGACAGGGGGTGGCTACACCTTC.

The rearrangement joins TRBV7-3 to TRBJ2-1; the D gene is possibly TRBD1 (6 bases). This CDR3 is built from 13 residues. Trimming cost V 5 bases and J 4 bases, with 9 bases left between them. CDR1 and CDR2 (germline): SGHTA, FQGTGA. The CDR3 is CASSAQGYNEQFF. CDR3 in DNA: TGTGCCAGCAGCGCGCAGGGGTACAATGAGCAGTTCTTC.

The CDR3 sequence: CASSYEAGAPILRFF. Here the CDR3 DNA reads TGTGCCAGCAGTTACGAGGCGGGGGCACCGATACTGCGGTTCTTC. The chain combines TRBV6-5 with TRBJ2-1, with D tentatively TRBD2 (7 bases). CDR3 length equals 15 residues. The germline V gene encodes CDR1 MNHEY and CDR2 SVGAGI. The germline V and J ends were trimmed by 2 bases and 15 bases, with 23 bases remaining between them.

The rearrangement joins TRBV6-2 or TRBV6-3 to TRBJ2-7; 8 positions agree with TRBD2. V gave up 4 bases and J gave up 5 bases; unmatched junction bases: 7. The CDR3 consists of 14 residues. Germline values: CDR1 MNHEY, CDR2 SVGEGT. In DNA form, the CDR3 reads TGTGCCAGCAGTTTCCTCCGGGGGGGGGACGAGCAGTACTTC. It codes for CASSFLRGGDEQYF.

This clone was detected only once. V usage is TRBV19 and J usage is TRBJ2-7; weak D call: TRBD1 (6 bases). Trimming removed 5 bases at V and 5 bases at J, with 22 bases between. The CDR3 is 16 amino acids. Germline V lookup: CDR1 LNHDA, CDR2 SQIVND (reference sequence). The CDR3: CASSSRGPRGIDEQYF. For the CDR3, the DNA is TGTGCCAGTAGTTCCCGGGGCCCCAGGGGAATCGACGAGCAGTACTTC. Full variable domain (rest looked up from reference TRBV19 and TRBJ2-7): DGGITQSPKYLFRKEGQNVTLSCEQNLNHDAMYWYRQDPGQGLRLIYYSQIVNDFQKGDIAEGYSVSREKKESFPLTVTSAQKNPTAFYLCASSSRGPRGIDEQYFGPGTRLTVT.

The chain carries TRBV30 and TRBJ1-6, with 8 bases identical to TRBD1. The CDR3 has 16 residues. V dropped 4 bases and J dropped 0; count of bases not matched to a gene: 5. CDR1 is GTSNPN, CDR2 SVGIG, per germline (reference sequence). The CDR3 DNA reads TGTGCCTGGACCCCTGGACAGGGCTCCTATAATTCACCCCTCCACTTT. Translated: CAWTPGQGSYNSPLHF.

The V call is TRBV6-5, the J call TRBJ1-1; D ambiguous. V lost 2 bases to trimming and J lost 5 bases, with 12 bases between them. The CDR3 is 14 amino acids. Germline assignment: CDR1 MNHEY and CDR2 SVGAGI. The CDR3 spells CASSYKIKETEAFF. For the CDR3, the DNA is TGTGCCAGCAGTTACAAAATAAAGGAGACTGAAGCTTTCTTT.

The V and J genes are TRBV5-4 and TRBJ1-2; 9 bases align to TRBD1. The germline V gene has CDR1 SGHNT and CDR2 YYREEE (reference sequence). The CDR3 contains 16 residues. With 2 bases clipped from V and 1 base from J, the junction kept 6 bases outside the gene matches. The CDR3 region has the DNA TGTGCCAGCAGCTTCTCCGGGACAGGGATTAACTATGGCTACACCTTC. Amino acids: CASSFSGTGINYGYTF.

The rearrangement joins TRBV29-1 to TRBJ1-1; D not resolved. Germline assignment: CDR1 SQVTM and CDR2 ANQGSEA. The V end lost 7 bases, the J end lost 1 base, and 16 bases lay between the germline ends. There are 14 residues in the CDR3. The CDR3 reads CSAHGSLKNTEAFF. For the CDR3, the DNA is TGCAGCGCCCACGGGAGCTTGAAGAACACTGAAGCTTTCTTT.

The chain couples TRBV1 to TRBJ2-5; the tabulated D call, TRBD2, remains unverified against the DNA. TRBV1 is a documented pseudogene. CDR3 length equals 18 residues. CDR3 region: CTSSQASERGGLGETQYF. Here the CDR3 DNA reads TGCACCAGCAGCCAAGCAAGCGAGCGGGGGGGCCTGGGGGAGACCCAGTACTTC.

V gene TRBV19 combines with J gene TRBJ2-2, with unresolved D. Germline V lookup: CDR1 LNHDA, CDR2 SQIVND (reference sequence). Trimming pared 0 bases from V and 3 bases from J, leaving 5 bases between. The CDR3 contains 14 residues. CDR3: CASSIDDYTGELFF. CDR3 coding DNA: TGTGCCAGTAGTATAGACGACTACACCGGGGAGCTGTTTTTT. Full variable domain (rest looked up from reference TRBV19 and TRBJ2-2): DGGITQSPKYLFRKEGQNVTLSCEQNLNHDAMYWYRQDPGQGLRLIYYSQIVNDFQKGDIAEGYSVSREKKESFPLTVTSAQKNPTAFYLCASSIDDYTGELFFGEGSRLTVL.

This clone has just one count. Other nucleotide sequences from this sample produce the same CDR3. The genes are TRBV5-4 and TRBJ1-1; unclear D gene. Trimming left V 0 bases short and J 0 bases short, with 3 bases between. Germline V gene lookup returns CDR1 SGHNT and CDR2 YYREEE (reference sequence). CDR3 length: 13 amino acids. The DNA of the CDR3 is TGTGCCAGCAGCTTGGCTGTGAACACTGAAGCTTTCTTT. It specifies CASSLAVNTEAFF.

The chain recombines TRBV5-4 with TRBJ2-3, with 9 bases identical to TRBD1. V shed 9 bases, J shed 3 bases, and the junction held 5 bases outside the gene matches. The germline CDR1 and CDR2 sequences are SGHNT and YYREEE (reference sequence). The length of the CDR3 is 13 residues. The CDR3 bases are TGTGCCACCATGACAGGGGGAACAGATACGCAGTATTTT. Its protein product is CATMTGGTDTQYF.

The V gene is TRBV14, the J gene TRBJ2-6; D unresolved. The germline gives CDR1 SGHDN, CDR2 FVKESK. This CDR3 has 19 residues. V lost 1 base to trimming and J lost 0 bases, with 16 bases between them. CDR3 DNA sequence: TGTGCCAGCAGCCAAGCGACACCGTACTGGAACTCTGGGGCCAACGTCCTGACTTTC. Amino acid sequence: CASSQATPYWNSGANVLTF.

This chain links TRBV29-1 with TRBJ2-1; 12 bases are a match to TRBD2. Germline CDR1 reads SQVTM; CDR2 reads ANQGSEA. This CDR3 spans 17 amino acids. Trimming took 0 bases from V and 3 from J; bases not matched to a gene: 6. The CDR3 reads CSVEDPRTSGDYNEQFF. The CDR3 DNA follows: TGCAGCGTTGAAGATCCTCGGACTAGCGGGGACTACAATGAGCAGTTCTTC.

The rearrangement links TRBV11-3 to TRBJ1-1; 9 nucleotides agree with TRBD1. The CDR3 sequence is 14 residues long. The J segment lost 4 bases and the V segment lost 4 bases, leaving 4 bases of the junction unmatched. Germline V gene lookup returns CDR1 SGHNT and CDR2 YENEEA. CDR3: CASSSGQGVTEAFF. CDR3 bases: TGTGCCAGCAGCTCGGGACAGGGAGTCACTGAAGCTTTCTTT.

V gene TRBV24-1 combines with J gene TRBJ2-3; 7 positions match TRBD1. This CDR3 contains 16 residues. Germline V CDR1 and CDR2: KGHDR, SFDVKD. V lost 2 bases, J lost 2 bases, and 6 bases stayed unmatched. CDR3 bases: TGTGCCACCAGTGATTCCGGGACAGCCCTCACAGATACGCAGTATTTT. This encodes CATSDSGTALTDTQYF.

The gene calls are TRBV30 and TRBJ1-2; D is uncertain. Germline V lookup: CDR1 GTSNPN, CDR2 SVGIG (reference sequence). This CDR3 region has 12 residues. Between the trimmed V and J ends, which lost 0 bases and 8 bases, there was a span of 10 bases. The CDR3 sequence: CAWSVVPRGYTF. The CDR3 nucleotides are TGTGCCTGGAGTGTAGTCCCGAGGGGCTACACCTTC.

The chain is built from TRBV5-6 and TRBJ1-6; D perhaps matches TRBD1 (6 bases). Trimming left V 5 bases short and J 10 bases short, with 19 bases between. The CDR3 loop spans 15 amino acids. The germline V gene has CDR1 SGHDT and CDR2 YYEEEE. The CDR3 sequence: CASRGLTGQGSPLHF. CDR3 in DNA: TGTGCCAGCAGGGGCCTTACAGGGCAGGGGTCACCCCTCCACTTT. The variable domain in full, with the rest retrieved from reference TRBV5-6 and TRBJ1-6, is DAGVTQSPTHLIKTRGQQVTLRCSPKSGHDTVSWYQQALGQGPQFIFQYYEEEERQRGNFPDRFSGHQFPNYSSELNVNALLLGDSALYLCASRGLTGQGSPLHFGNGTRLTVT.

The rearrangement links TRBV5-1 to TRBJ1-2; 10 bases line up with TRBD1. Germline V gives CDR1 SGHRS, CDR2 YFSETQ. Trimming removed 4 bases from V and 10 bases from J; junction bases left unmatched: 7. The CDR3 contains 13 residues. CDR3 sequence: CASSPDRGDYYTF. The CDR3 DNA is TGCGCCAGCAGCCCGGACAGGGGGGACTACTACACCTTC.

This chain uses TRBV7-9 with TRBJ2-7, with 10 nucleotides matching TRBD1. V dropped 2 bases and J dropped 4; count of bases not matched to a gene: 5. Looked up from germline, CDR1 is SEHNR and CDR2 is FQNEAQ (reference sequence). This CDR3 has 15 amino acids. The CDR3 region is CASSLRTGGIYEQYF. The CDR3 nucleotides read TGTGCCAGCAGCTTAAGGACAGGGGGGATTTACGAGCAGTACTTC.

The V call is TRBV11-3, the J call TRBJ2-2; maybe TRBD2 (5 bases). Trimming took 5 bases from V and 0 from J, leaving 25 bases between them. The CDR3 is made up of 20 amino acids. CDR1 SGHNT and CDR2 YENEEA come from the germline V gene. The CDR3 nucleotides are TGTGCCAGCAGCCGCACAATTATGACCGTAGCGCAGACGAACACCGGGGAGCTGTTTTTT. This translates into CASSRTIMTVAQTNTGELFF.

The sample holds one count of this clone. V is TRBV9 and J is TRBJ1-6; D is possibly TRBD1 (5 bases). The germline gives CDR1 SGDLS, CDR2 YYNGEE. CDR3 length equals 16 residues. V dropped 4 bases and J dropped 7 bases, with 18 bases sitting between them. This CDR3 is CASSRQDTLRNSPLHF. The DNA for the CDR3 is TGTGCCAGCAGCCGTCAGGACACCCTCAGGAATTCACCCCTCCACTTT. The variable domain in full, completed from reference TRBV9 and TRBJ1-6, reads DSGVTQTPKHLITATGQRVTLRCSPRSGDLSVYWYQQSLDQGLQFLIQYYNGEERAKGNILERFSAQQFPDLHSELNLSSLELGDSALYFCASSRQDTLRNSPLHFGNGTRLTVT.

The rearrangement joins TRBV7-3 to TRBJ1-6; D might be TRBD1 (6 bases). V lost 3 bases and J lost 8, with 11 bases in between. The germline V gene has CDR1 SGHTA and CDR2 FQGTGA. The CDR3 sequence is 14 residues long. The CDR3 nucleotides read TGTGCCAGCAGCTTCAGGGGTAGGGATTCACCCCTCCACTTT. The encoded protein is CASSFRGRDSPLHF.

This clone is a singleton in its sample. CDR3 in DNA: TGTGCCAGTAGGGAGGACCGACTGGCGGGAAAACTGTTTTTT. It codes for CASREDRLAGKLFF. The gene calls are TRBV19 and TRBJ1-4, with D unresolved. CDR1 and CDR2 from the germline V gene are LNHDA and SQIVND (reference sequence). The CDR3 totals 14 residues. Trimming took off 6 bases at V and 10 bases at J, with 18 bases between the two ends.